A selection of T cell receptor beta chains follows, all from one sample in a study of cytomegalovirus exposure and HLA in healthy donors. TCRdb's copy holds only in-frame clones and misses some; the assay was immunoSEQ multiplex PCR. Here the sample spans around 120,000 clones, about 75% being singletons. Material: PBMCs. These receptors were taken from a man aged 60 to 69 in good health and CMV-seropositive. The CDR3 runs from the conserved cysteine through the conserved F or W. D genes are given only for firm matches. Only some rows state a clone size, as once, few, many or a class for expanded clones.

cdr3_aa: CASSAGTGNLRGSGNEQYF; cdr3_nt: TGTGCCAGTTCGGCCGGGACAGGGAACCTGCGCGGGAGTGGCAACGAGCAGTACTTC; v_call: TRBV18; j_call: TRBJ2-7; d_call: TRBD1; clone_size: few
cdr3_aa: CASWRGDEQYF; cdr3_nt: TGTGCCAGCTGGCGGGGAGACGAGCAGTACTTC; v_call: TRBV6-5; j_call: TRBJ2-7; d_call: .; clone_size: .
cdr3_aa: CASSPQEGTTEAFF; cdr3_nt: TGTGCCAGCAGCCCCCAAGAGGGCACCACTGAAGCTTTCTTT; v_call: TRBV7-8; j_call: TRBJ1-1; d_call: .; clone_size: once
cdr3_aa: CAISLLAGGIRSGSYEQYF; cdr3_nt: TGTGCCATCAGTCTACTAGCGGGAGGAATTAGATCCGGTTCCTACGAGCAGTACTTC; v_call: TRBV10-3; j_call: TRBJ2-7; d_call: TRBD2; clone_size: .
cdr3_aa: CASSLRSGRQASTDTQYF; cdr3_nt: TGTGCCAGCAGCCTAAGGAGCGGGAGGCAGGCGAGCACAGATACGCAGTATTTT; v_call: TRBV7-3; j_call: TRBJ2-3; d_call: TRBD2; clone_size: .
cdr3_aa: CASRYRPDSSYEQYF; cdr3_nt: TGTGCCAGCAGGTACCGCCCGGACAGTTCCTACGAGCAGTACTTC; v_call: TRBV6-1; j_call: TRBJ2-7; d_call: .; clone_size: few
cdr3_aa: CASSFIVGAGPYEQYF; cdr3_nt: TGTGCCAGCAGTTTTATAGTTGGGGCGGGACCCTACGAGCAGTACTTC; v_call: TRBV27; j_call: TRBJ2-7; d_call: .; clone_size: few
cdr3_aa: CASSARWGDQPQHF; cdr3_nt: TGTGCCAGCAGTGCTCGGTGGGGGGATCAGCCCCAGCATTTT; v_call: TRBV6-1; j_call: TRBJ1-5; d_call: .; clone_size: .
cdr3_aa: CASNPRGTGHSYEQYF; cdr3_nt: TGTGCCAGTAACCCCAGGGGGACAGGCCACTCCTACGAGCAGTACTTC; v_call: TRBV19; j_call: TRBJ2-7; d_call: TRBD1; clone_size: .
cdr3_aa: CSSSSHRQGFGNYGYTF; cdr3_nt: TGTTCCAGCAGCTCCCACCGACAGGGTTTCGGGAACTATGGCTACACCTTC; v_call: TRBV7-9; j_call: TRBJ1-2; d_call: TRBD1; clone_size: .
cdr3_aa: CASRRLSGGETQYF; cdr3_nt: TGCGCCAGCAGACGACTTTCAGGGGGGGAGACCCAGTACTTC; v_call: TRBV5-1; j_call: TRBJ2-5; d_call: .; clone_size: .
cdr3_aa: CASSLGRGGEAFF; cdr3_nt: TGTGCTAGCAGCTTAGGTAGGGGGGGTGAAGCTTTCTTT; v_call: TRBV7-7; j_call: TRBJ1-1; d_call: .; clone_size: medium-sized
cdr3_aa: CAISAGWGEKLFF; cdr3_nt: TGTGCCATCAGTGCGGGATGGGGTGAAAAACTGTTTTTT; v_call: TRBV10-3; j_call: TRBJ1-4; d_call: .; clone_size: .
cdr3_aa: CASSYQGTGPYGYTF; cdr3_nt: TGTGCCAGCAGTTACCAAGGGACAGGGCCCTATGGCTACACCTTC; v_call: TRBV6-5; j_call: TRBJ1-2; d_call: TRBD1; clone_size: few
cdr3_aa: CASSPGQVSYEQYF; cdr3_nt: TGTGCCAGCAGCCCGGGACAGGTGTCCTACGAGCAGTACTTC; v_call: TRBV7-6; j_call: TRBJ2-7; d_call: TRBD1; clone_size: .
cdr3_aa: CASSVGLGTYTGELFF; cdr3_nt: TGTGCCAGCAGCGTAGGGTTGGGCACCTACACCGGGGAGCTGTTTTTT; v_call: TRBV9; j_call: TRBJ2-2; d_call: .; clone_size: once
cdr3_aa: CASSFPGQGPYEQYF; cdr3_nt: TGTGCCAGCAGTTTCCCGGGACAGGGACCCTACGAGCAGTACTTC; v_call: TRBV28; j_call: TRBJ2-7; d_call: TRBD1; clone_size: .
cdr3_aa: CAWTREGDGYTF; cdr3_nt: TGTGCCTGGACGAGAGAGGGGGACGGCTACACCTTC; v_call: TRBV30; j_call: TRBJ1-2; d_call: .; clone_size: .
cdr3_aa: CASGFRGGGFQETQYF; cdr3_nt: TGTGCTAGTGGTTTCCGCGGGGGGGGATTCCAAGAGACCCAGTACTTC; v_call: TRBV12-5; j_call: TRBJ2-5; d_call: TRBD2; clone_size: .
cdr3_aa: CASSLGDSLNSPLHF; cdr3_nt: TGTGCCAGCAGCTTAGGAGACAGCCTAAATTCACCCCTCCACTTT; v_call: TRBV7-9; j_call: TRBJ1-6; d_call: .; clone_size: .
cdr3_aa: CASSYSTGTVNYGYTF; cdr3_nt: TGTGCCAGCAGTTACTCGACGGGGACAGTAAACTATGGCTACACCTTC; v_call: TRBV6-5; j_call: TRBJ1-2; d_call: TRBD1; clone_size: .
cdr3_aa: CASSGQGAYEQYF; cdr3_nt: TGTGCCAGCAGTGGACAGGGGGCTTACGAGCAGTACTTC; v_call: TRBV2; j_call: TRBJ2-7; d_call: TRBD1; clone_size: few
cdr3_aa: CASSHARLAGRTDTQYF; cdr3_nt: TGCGCCAGCAGCCACGCTCGACTAGCGGGGAGGACAGATACGCAGTATTTT; v_call: TRBV4-1; j_call: TRBJ2-3; d_call: TRBD2; clone_size: few
cdr3_aa: CASSPLQAQAFF; cdr3_nt: TGTGCCAGCAGCCCCTTACAGGCTCAAGCTTTCTTT; v_call: TRBV28; j_call: TRBJ1-1; d_call: .; clone_size: .
cdr3_aa: CASSLSPGRGNTGELFF; cdr3_nt: TGTGCCAGCAGTTTATCCCCCGGCAGGGGGAACACCGGGGAGCTGTTTTTT; v_call: TRBV28; j_call: TRBJ2-2; d_call: .; clone_size: .
cdr3_aa: CASSLFERGLYTQYF; cdr3_nt: TGTGCCAGCAGCTTATTCGAGCGGGGGTTATACACCCAGTACTTC; v_call: TRBV7-3; j_call: TRBJ2-5; d_call: TRBD2; clone_size: .
cdr3_aa: CSVAGFSYEQYF; cdr3_nt: TGCAGCGTGGCCGGGTTTTCCTACGAGCAGTACTTC; v_call: TRBV29-1; j_call: TRBJ2-7; d_call: .; clone_size: .
cdr3_aa: CASSPGTATGELFF; cdr3_nt: TGTGCCAGTAGTCCCGGGACTGCAACCGGGGAGCTGTTTTTT; v_call: TRBV19; j_call: TRBJ2-2; d_call: .; clone_size: .
cdr3_aa: CASSRIAGGPGTDTQYF; cdr3_nt: TGTGCCAGCAGCCGAATAGCGGGAGGGCCAGGAACAGATACGCAGTATTTT; v_call: TRBV4-2; j_call: TRBJ2-3; d_call: TRBD2; clone_size: few
cdr3_aa: CASSKQGWSQETQYF; cdr3_nt: TGTGCCAGCAGCAAACAGGGATGGTCGCAAGAGACCCAGTACTTC; v_call: TRBV6-6; j_call: TRBJ2-5; d_call: .; clone_size: .
cdr3_aa: CASSLGGSSPLHF; cdr3_nt: TGTGCCAGCAGCTTGGGGGGGAGTTCACCCCTCCACTTT; v_call: TRBV7-3; j_call: TRBJ1-6; d_call: .; clone_size: few